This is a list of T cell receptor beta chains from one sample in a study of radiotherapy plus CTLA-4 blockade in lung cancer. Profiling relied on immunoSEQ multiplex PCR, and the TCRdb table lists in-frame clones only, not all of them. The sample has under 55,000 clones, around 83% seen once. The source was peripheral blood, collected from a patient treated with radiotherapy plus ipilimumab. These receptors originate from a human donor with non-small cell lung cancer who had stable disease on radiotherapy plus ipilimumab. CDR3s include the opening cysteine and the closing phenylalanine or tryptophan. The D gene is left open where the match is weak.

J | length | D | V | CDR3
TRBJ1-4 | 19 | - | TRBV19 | CASSHASGPLDARGRKLFF
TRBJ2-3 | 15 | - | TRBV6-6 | CAALRGTLSTDTQYF
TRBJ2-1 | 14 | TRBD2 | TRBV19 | CASSIPGLVNEQFF
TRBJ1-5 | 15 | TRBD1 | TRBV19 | CASSTRQGNNQPQHF
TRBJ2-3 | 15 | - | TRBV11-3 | CASSLDGGATDTQYF
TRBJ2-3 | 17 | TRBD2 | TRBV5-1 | CASSRRLAGGPTDTQYF
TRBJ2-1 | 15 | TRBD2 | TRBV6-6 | CASRGTSGRYNEQFF
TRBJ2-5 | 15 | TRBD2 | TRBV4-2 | CASSQGLAGDETQYF
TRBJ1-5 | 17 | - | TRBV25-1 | CASPVGAQVASNQPQHF
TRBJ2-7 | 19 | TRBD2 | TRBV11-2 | CASSLTETYPSGRALGQYF
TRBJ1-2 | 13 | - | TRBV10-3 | CAISESWAYGYTF
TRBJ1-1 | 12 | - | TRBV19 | CASSIGSLEAFF
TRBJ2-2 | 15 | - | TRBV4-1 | CASSQEAGIDGELFF
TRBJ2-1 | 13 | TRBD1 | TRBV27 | CASRRQGSNEQFF